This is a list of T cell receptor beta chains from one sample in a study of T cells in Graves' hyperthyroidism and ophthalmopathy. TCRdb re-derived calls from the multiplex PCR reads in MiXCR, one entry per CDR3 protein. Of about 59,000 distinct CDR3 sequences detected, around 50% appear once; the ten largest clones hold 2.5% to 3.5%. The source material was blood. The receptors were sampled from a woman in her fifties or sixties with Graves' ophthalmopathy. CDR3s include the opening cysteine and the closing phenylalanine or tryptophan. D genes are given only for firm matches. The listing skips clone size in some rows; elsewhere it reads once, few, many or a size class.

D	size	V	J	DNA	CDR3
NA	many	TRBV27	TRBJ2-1	TGTGCCAGCAAACCCGGGCAGAGGCTAAATGAGCAGTTCTTC	CASKPGQRLNEQFF
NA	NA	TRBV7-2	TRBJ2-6	TGTGCTTCTGGACAGCTTGGGGCCAACGTCCTGACTTTC	CASGQLGANVLTF
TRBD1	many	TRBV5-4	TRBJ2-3	TGTGCCACGGCCGGGACAGCCACAGATACGCAGTATTTT	CATAGTATDTQYF
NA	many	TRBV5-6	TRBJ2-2	TGTGCCAGCAGCGCCACGGAAGGATTCCCTTCCGGGGAGCTGTTTTTT	CASSATEGFPSGELFF
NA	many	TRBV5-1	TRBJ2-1	TGCGCCAGCAGCTTGGGAGACAGGAGCTCCTACAATGAGCAGTTCTTC	CASSLGDRSSYNEQFF
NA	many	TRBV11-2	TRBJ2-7	TGTGCCAGCAGATCCGAGGGGGCCTACGAGCAGTACTTC	CASRSEGAYEQYF
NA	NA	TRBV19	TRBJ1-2	TGTGCCAGTAGTTCACGAGGGCGGGGGTCCTATGGCTACACCTTC	CASSSRGRGSYGYTF
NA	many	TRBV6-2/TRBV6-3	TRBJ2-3	TGTGCCAGCAGTTTCGGATTTAGCACAGATACGCAGTATTTT	CASSFGFSTDTQYF
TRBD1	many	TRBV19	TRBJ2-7	TGTGCCAGTGGGACAGGTGGTTTGTACGAGCAGTACTTC	CASGTGGLYEQYF
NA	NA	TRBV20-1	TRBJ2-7	TGCAGTGCTAGGCTAGCGAGGGCCCACGAGCAGTACTTC	CSARLARAHEQYF
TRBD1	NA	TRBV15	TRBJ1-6	TGTGCCACCAGCAGGGACAGGGAGCCTGGAGGCTCACCCCTCCACTTT	CATSRDREPGGSPLHF
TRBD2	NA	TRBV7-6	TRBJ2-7	TGTGCCAGCAGCCCGTGGACTAGCGCCTACGAGCAGTACTTC	CASSPWTSAYEQYF
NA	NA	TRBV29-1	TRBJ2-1	TGCAGCGTTGCTAGCTCCTACAATGAGCAGTTCTTC	CSVASSYNEQFF
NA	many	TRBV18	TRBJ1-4	TGTGCCAGCTCACCGGGACGGACTAATGAAAAACTGTTTTTT	CASSPGRTNEKLFF
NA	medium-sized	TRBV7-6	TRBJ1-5	TGTGCCAGCAGCCGACATGGTCAGCCCCAGCATTTT	CASSRHGQPQHF
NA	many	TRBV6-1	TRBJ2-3	TGTGCCAGCAGTGAAGCGGGGGGGGGCCCGGTCACAGATACGCAGTATTTT	CASSEAGGGPVTDTQYF
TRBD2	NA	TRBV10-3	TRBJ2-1	TGTGCCATCAGTCAACTGAGGACTAGCGGGAGTAAAATTAATGAGCAGTTCTTC	CAISQLRTSGSKINEQFF
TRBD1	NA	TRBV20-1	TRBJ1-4	TGCAGTGCTCAAAAAGGGACAGCTTCAACTAATGAAAAACTGTTTTTT	CSAQKGTASTNEKLFF
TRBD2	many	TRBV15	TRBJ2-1	TGTGCCACCAGCAGCCAGGGAGCTAGCGGGAACCCCAATGAGCAGTTCTTC	CATSSQGASGNPNEQFF
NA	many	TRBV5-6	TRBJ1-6	TGTGCCAGCAGCTTAGAGGTTTCAAATTCACCCCTCCACTTT	CASSLEVSNSPLHF
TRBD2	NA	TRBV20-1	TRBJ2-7	TGCAGTGCTAGGCCTAGCGGGAGAGCCTACGAGCAGTACTTC	CSARPSGRAYEQYF
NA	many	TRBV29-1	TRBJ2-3	TGCAGCGTTGTGGGTTATCCTTTCACAGATACGCAGTATTTT	CSVVGYPFTDTQYF
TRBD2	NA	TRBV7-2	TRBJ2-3	TGTGCCAGCAGATCCGGGACTAGCGGGAGTACGCAGTATTTT	CASRSGTSGSTQYF
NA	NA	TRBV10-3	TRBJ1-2	TGTGCCATCAGGGCAGGGGACAAGGGATTCAATGGCTACACCTTC	CAIRAGDKGFNGYTF
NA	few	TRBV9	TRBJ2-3	TGTGCCAGCAGCCAGGGCGCAGATACGCAGTATTTT	CASSQGADTQYF
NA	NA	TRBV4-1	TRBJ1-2	TGCGCCAGCAGCCATCAGACAGACCCATATGGCTACACCTTC	CASSHQTDPYGYTF
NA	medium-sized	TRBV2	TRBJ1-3	TGTGCCAGCTCCGGTCTCACCATATATTTT	CASSGLTIYF
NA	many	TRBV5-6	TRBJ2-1	TGTGCCAGCAGCTTGGCAGCAGGGAACTCCTACAATGAGCAGTTCTTC	CASSLAAGNSYNEQFF
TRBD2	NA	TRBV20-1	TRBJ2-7	TGCAGTGCTAGAGACCTAGCGGGGGCGGGCGAGCAGTACTTC	CSARDLAGAGEQYF
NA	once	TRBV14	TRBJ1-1	TGTGCCAGCAGCTGGCTGGCCTGGAACACTGGAGCTTTCTTT	CASSWLAWNTGAFF
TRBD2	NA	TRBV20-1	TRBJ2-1	TGCAGTGCTAGAGAACAAGCGGGAGTCAATGAGCAGTTCTTC	CSAREQAGVNEQFF
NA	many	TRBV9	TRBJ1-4	TGTGCCAGCAGCGTAGGAGGGACTAATGAAAAACTGTTTTTT	CASSVGGTNEKLFF
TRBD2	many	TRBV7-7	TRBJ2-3	TGTGCTAGCAGCTCAGTAGCGGGCTCAGATACGCAGTATTTT	CASSSVAGSDTQYF